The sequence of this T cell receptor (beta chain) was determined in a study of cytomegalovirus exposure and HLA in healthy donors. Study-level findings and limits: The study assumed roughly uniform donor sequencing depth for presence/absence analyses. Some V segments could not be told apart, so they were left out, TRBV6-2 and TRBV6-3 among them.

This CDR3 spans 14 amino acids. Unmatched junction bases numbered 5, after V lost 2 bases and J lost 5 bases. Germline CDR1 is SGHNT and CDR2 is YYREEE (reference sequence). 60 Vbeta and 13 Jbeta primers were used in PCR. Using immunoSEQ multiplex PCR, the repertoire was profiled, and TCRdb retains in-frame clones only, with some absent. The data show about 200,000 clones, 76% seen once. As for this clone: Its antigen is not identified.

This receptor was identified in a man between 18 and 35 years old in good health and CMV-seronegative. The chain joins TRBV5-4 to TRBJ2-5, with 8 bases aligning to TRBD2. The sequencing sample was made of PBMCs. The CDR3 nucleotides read TGTGCCAGCAGCTTACGGGAGGGCCCGGAGACCCAGTACTTC. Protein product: CASSLREGPETQYF.